A selection of T cell receptor beta chains follows, all from one sample in a study of blood T cell repertoires in COVID-19. Sequenced by immunoSEQ multiplex PCR; TCRdb stores in-frame clones only, minus some. Of roughly 200,000 clones detected, about 84% appear once; the ten largest clones hold 15% to 20%. The sequencing sample was made of peripheral blood. All receptors come from a person between 65 and 80 years old with COVID-19, enrolled during active disease. Each CDR3 is given with its conserved first and last residue. A D gene is named only where the DNA matches it firmly. Part of the rows lack a size; the others show once, few, many or a class for expanded clones.

d_gene: .; j_gene: TRBJ1-3; abundance: .; v_gene: TRBV25-1; CDR3aa: CASSELRSGNTIYF; CDR3nt: TGTGCCAGCAGTGAACTGCGCTCTGGAAACACCATATATTTT
d_gene: TRBD1; j_gene: TRBJ1-3; abundance: .; v_gene: TRBV30; CDR3aa: CAWSAGQGIGNTIYF; CDR3nt: TGTGCCTGGAGTGCTGGACAGGGAATTGGAAACACCATATATTTT
d_gene: TRBD1; j_gene: TRBJ1-2; abundance: once; v_gene: TRBV18; CDR3aa: CASSPGQEKRGYTF; CDR3nt: TGTGCCAGCTCACCGGGACAGGAAAAGAGGGGCTACACCTTC
d_gene: .; j_gene: TRBJ2-1; abundance: few; v_gene: TRBV12-5; CDR3aa: CASAKLGGDNEQFF; CDR3nt: TGTGCTAGTGCGAAATTAGGAGGGGACAATGAGCAGTTCTTC
d_gene: TRBD2; j_gene: TRBJ2-1; abundance: .; v_gene: TRBV3-1/TRBV3-2; CDR3aa: CASSQGLAGTNEQFF; CDR3nt: TGTGCCAGCAGCCAAGGGCTAGCGGGGACCAATGAGCAGTTCTTC
d_gene: TRBD1; j_gene: TRBJ2-2; abundance: .; v_gene: TRBV5-4; CDR3aa: CASSLLRQGPNTGELFF; CDR3nt: TGTGCCAGCAGCTTGCTTAGACAGGGCCCGAACACCGGGGAGCTGTTTTTT
d_gene: TRBD2; j_gene: TRBJ2-3; abundance: .; v_gene: TRBV2; CDR3aa: CASMGGNTDTQYF; CDR3nt: TGTGCCAGCATGGGAGGGAACACAGATACGCAGTATTTT
d_gene: .; j_gene: TRBJ2-7; abundance: few; v_gene: TRBV5-1; CDR3aa: CASSLANLPGEQYF; CDR3nt: TGCGCCAGCAGCTTGGCCAATCTCCCAGGCGAGCAGTACTTC
d_gene: TRBD2; j_gene: TRBJ2-3; abundance: .; v_gene: TRBV9; CDR3aa: CASKRGDTDTQYF; CDR3nt: TGTGCCAGCAAGCGGGGGGACACAGATACGCAGTATTTT
d_gene: TRBD2; j_gene: TRBJ2-2; abundance: .; v_gene: TRBV5-1; CDR3aa: CASKREVNTGELFF; CDR3nt: TGCGCCAGCAAGCGGGAGGTGAACACCGGGGAGCTGTTTTTT
d_gene: .; j_gene: TRBJ1-4; abundance: .; v_gene: TRBV7-9; CDR3aa: CASSLAMGGGEKLFF; CDR3nt: TGTGCCAGCAGCTTAGCCATGGGTGGCGGTGAAAAACTGTTTTTT
d_gene: TRBD2; j_gene: TRBJ2-7; abundance: .; v_gene: TRBV6-2/TRBV6-3; CDR3aa: CASSTGTSGIEQYF; CDR3nt: TGTGCCAGCAGTACCGGGACTAGCGGAATCGAGCAGTACTTC
d_gene: .; j_gene: TRBJ1-1; abundance: once; v_gene: TRBV27; CDR3aa: CASSLSGVTEAFF; CDR3nt: TGTGCCAGCAGTCTCTCAGGGGTAACTGAAGCTTTCTTT
d_gene: TRBD1; j_gene: TRBJ2-5; abundance: .; v_gene: TRBV6-5; CDR3aa: CASSYSGGRGGTQYF; CDR3nt: TGTGCCAGCAGTTACTCAGGGGGCCGTGGTGGGACCCAGTACTTC
d_gene: TRBD2; j_gene: TRBJ2-1; abundance: many; v_gene: TRBV6-5; CDR3aa: CASAGLADNEQFF; CDR3nt: TGTGCCAGCGCCGGACTAGCGGACAATGAGCAGTTCTTC
d_gene: .; j_gene: TRBJ2-4; abundance: .; v_gene: TRBV6-2/TRBV6-3; CDR3aa: CASSPRFSRVGNIQYF; CDR3nt: TGTGCCAGCAGTCCCCGCTTCTCCAGGGTAGGGAACATTCAGTACTTC
d_gene: .; j_gene: TRBJ1-4; abundance: .; v_gene: TRBV5-5; CDR3aa: CASSLWGVNEKLFF; CDR3nt: TGTGCCAGCAGCTTGTGGGGGGTAAATGAAAAACTGTTTTTT
d_gene: TRBD2; j_gene: TRBJ2-5; abundance: once; v_gene: TRBV6-2/TRBV6-3; CDR3aa: CASSGTSGSIKYF; CDR3nt: TGTGCCAGCAGTGGGACTAGCGGGAGCATTAAGTACTTC
d_gene: .; j_gene: TRBJ2-3; abundance: .; v_gene: TRBV28; CDR3aa: CASSFLSRGVGGTQYF; CDR3nt: TGTGCCAGCAGTTTTCTGAGCCGGGGTGTGGGAGGAACGCAGTATTTT
d_gene: .; j_gene: TRBJ1-1; abundance: .; v_gene: TRBV10-3; CDR3aa: CASQRESDTEAFF; CDR3nt: TGTGCCAGCCAGAGGGAGTCAGACACTGAAGCTTTCTTT
d_gene: TRBD1; j_gene: TRBJ1-2; abundance: .; v_gene: TRBV5-1; CDR3aa: CASSSMTGDGYTF; CDR3nt: TGCGCCAGCAGCTCAATGACAGGGGATGGCTACACCTTC
d_gene: TRBD2; j_gene: TRBJ2-2; abundance: .; v_gene: TRBV7-2; CDR3aa: CASSLASRTRRGTGELFF; CDR3nt: TGTGCCAGCAGCTTAGCAAGCCGGACTAGAAGGGGCACCGGGGAGCTGTTTTTT
d_gene: .; j_gene: TRBJ1-1; abundance: .; v_gene: TRBV19; CDR3aa: CASMREGGTEAFF; CDR3nt: TGTGCCAGTATGAGGGAAGGGGGCACTGAAGCTTTCTTT
d_gene: .; j_gene: TRBJ2-1; abundance: .; v_gene: TRBV2; CDR3aa: CASRRELWGSNEQFF; CDR3nt: TGTGCCAGCAGAAGGGAGTTGTGGGGTAGTAATGAGCAGTTCTTC
d_gene: .; j_gene: TRBJ2-1; abundance: .; v_gene: TRBV28; CDR3aa: CASRERYNEQFF; CDR3nt: TGTGCCTCCCGGGAGAGATACAATGAGCAGTTCTTC
d_gene: TRBD1; j_gene: TRBJ1-2; abundance: once; v_gene: TRBV19; CDR3aa: CASSRFSPGQDYGYTF; CDR3nt: TGTGCCAGTAGTCGCTTTTCCCCGGGACAGGACTATGGCTACACCTTC
d_gene: .; j_gene: TRBJ2-7; abundance: .; v_gene: TRBV3-1/TRBV3-2; CDR3aa: CASSPSSGGSYEQYF; CDR3nt: TGTGCCAGCAGCCCTTCTAGTGGCGGGTCCTACGAGCAGTACTTC
d_gene: TRBD2; j_gene: TRBJ2-7; abundance: .; v_gene: TRBV28; CDR3aa: CASLEAGAYEQYF; CDR3nt: TGTGCCAGCCTCGAAGCGGGGGCGTACGAGCAGTACTTC
d_gene: .; j_gene: TRBJ1-5; abundance: few; v_gene: TRBV7-2; CDR3aa: CASSPSLRSQPQHF; CDR3nt: TGTGCCAGCAGCCCCTCCCTACGGTCCCAGCCCCAGCATTTT
d_gene: .; j_gene: TRBJ2-5; abundance: .; v_gene: TRBV28; CDR3aa: CASIGSGGTQYF; CDR3nt: TGTGCCAGCATTGGATCCGGGGGGACCCAGTACTTC
d_gene: TRBD2; j_gene: TRBJ2-1; abundance: .; v_gene: TRBV3-1/TRBV3-2; CDR3aa: CASSQARTSGSSYNEQFF; CDR3nt: TGTGCCAGCAGCCAAGCAAGGACTAGCGGCAGCTCCTACAATGAGCAGTTCTTC
d_gene: TRBD2; j_gene: TRBJ2-2; abundance: once; v_gene: TRBV13; CDR3aa: CASSRRWASGGGPITGELFF; CDR3nt: TGTGCCAGCAGCCGAAGGTGGGCTAGCGGGGGAGGCCCTATTACCGGGGAGCTGTTTTTT
d_gene: TRBD2; j_gene: TRBJ2-2; abundance: .; v_gene: TRBV10-3; CDR3aa: CAISMTSAGVMAGELFF; CDR3nt: TGTGCCATCTCAATGACCTCAGCGGGAGTGATGGCCGGGGAGCTGTTTTTT
d_gene: .; j_gene: TRBJ1-1; abundance: .; v_gene: TRBV9; CDR3aa: CASGRGYTEAFF; CDR3nt: TGTGCCAGCGGCCGAGGGTACACTGAAGCTTTCTTT
d_gene: TRBD2; j_gene: TRBJ2-7; abundance: .; v_gene: TRBV28; CDR3aa: CASSFIGLAGGGVAYEQYF; CDR3nt: TGTGCCAGCAGTTTTATCGGACTAGCGGGAGGTGGGGTAGCCTACGAGCAGTACTTC
d_gene: TRBD1; j_gene: TRBJ2-1; abundance: .; v_gene: TRBV4-2; CDR3aa: CASSQETGTVNDEQFF; CDR3nt: TGTGCCAGCAGCCAAGAGACCGGGACAGTAAACGATGAGCAGTTCTTC
d_gene: .; j_gene: TRBJ1-5; abundance: .; v_gene: TRBV28; CDR3aa: CASTRPGASNQPQHF; CDR3nt: TGTGCCAGCACCCGCCCAGGGGCTAGCAATCAGCCCCAGCATTTT
d_gene: .; j_gene: TRBJ2-1; abundance: .; v_gene: TRBV11-2; CDR3aa: CASSLEKRQAYNEQFF; CDR3nt: TGTGCCAGCAGCTTGGAGAAACGACAGGCCTACAATGAGCAGTTCTTC
d_gene: TRBD1; j_gene: TRBJ1-4; abundance: .; v_gene: TRBV5-4; CDR3aa: CASSWGQGEKLFF; CDR3nt: TGTGCCAGCAGCTGGGGACAGGGCGAAAAACTGTTTTTT
d_gene: TRBD2; j_gene: TRBJ2-1; abundance: .; v_gene: TRBV19; CDR3aa: CASRIGWEWEGSYNEQFF; CDR3nt: TGTGCCAGTAGAATCGGATGGGAGTGGGAGGGCTCCTACAATGAGCAGTTCTTC
d_gene: TRBD2; j_gene: TRBJ2-1; abundance: once; v_gene: TRBV5-5; CDR3aa: CASSWTSELYNEQFF; CDR3nt: TGTGCCAGCAGCTGGACTAGCGAACTATACAATGAGCAGTTCTTC
d_gene: .; j_gene: TRBJ2-3; abundance: .; v_gene: TRBV7-2; CDR3aa: CASSRIGGVDTQYF; CDR3nt: TGTGCCAGCAGCCGCATTGGCGGGGTTGATACGCAGTATTTT